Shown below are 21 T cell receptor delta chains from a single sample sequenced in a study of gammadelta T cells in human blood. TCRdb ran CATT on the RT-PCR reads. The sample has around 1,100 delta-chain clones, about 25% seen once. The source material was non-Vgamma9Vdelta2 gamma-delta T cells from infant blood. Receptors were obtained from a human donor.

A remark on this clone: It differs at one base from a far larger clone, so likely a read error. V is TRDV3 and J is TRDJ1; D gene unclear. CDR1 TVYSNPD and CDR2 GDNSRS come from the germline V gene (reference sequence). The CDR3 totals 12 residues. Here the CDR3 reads CAFPGAADILIF. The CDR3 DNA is TGTGCCTTCCCAGGGGCCGCCGATATACTCATCTTT.

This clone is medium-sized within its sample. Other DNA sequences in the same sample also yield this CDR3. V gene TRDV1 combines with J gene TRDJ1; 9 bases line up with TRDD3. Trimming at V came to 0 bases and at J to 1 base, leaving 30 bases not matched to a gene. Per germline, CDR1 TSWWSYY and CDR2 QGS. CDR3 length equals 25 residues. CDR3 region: CALGELKQFLGHFTGGPPVTDKLIF. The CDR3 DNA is TGTGCTCTTGGGGAACTTAAACAATTCCTGGGGCACTTTACTGGGGGACCCCCCGTCACCGATAAACTCATCTTT.

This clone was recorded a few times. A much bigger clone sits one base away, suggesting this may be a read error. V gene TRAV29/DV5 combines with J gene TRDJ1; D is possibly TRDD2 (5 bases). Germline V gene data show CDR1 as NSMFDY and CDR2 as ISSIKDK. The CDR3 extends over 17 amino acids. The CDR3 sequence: CAAAFFTPGGQTDKLIF. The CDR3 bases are TGTGCCGCCGCCTTCTTCACGCCCGGAGGCCAAACCGATAAACTCATCTTT.

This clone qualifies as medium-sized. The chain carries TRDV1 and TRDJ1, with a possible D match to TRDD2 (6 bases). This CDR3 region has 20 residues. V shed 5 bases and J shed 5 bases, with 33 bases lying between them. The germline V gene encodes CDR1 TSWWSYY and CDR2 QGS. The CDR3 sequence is CALGPKNSYTWTTPADKLIF. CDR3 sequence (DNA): TGTGCTCTTGGGCCAAAGAATTCCTATACGTGGACAACTCCCGCAGATAAACTCATCTTT.

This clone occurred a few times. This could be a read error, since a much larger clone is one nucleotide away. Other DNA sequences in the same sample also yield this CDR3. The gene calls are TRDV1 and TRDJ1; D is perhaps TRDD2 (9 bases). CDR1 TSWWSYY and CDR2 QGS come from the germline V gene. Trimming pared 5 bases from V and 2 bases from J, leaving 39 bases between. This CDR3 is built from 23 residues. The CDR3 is CALGPPGLPTVLGVLPLTDKLIF. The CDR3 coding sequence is TGTGCTCTTGGGCCCCCAGGCCTTCCTACCGTACTGGGGGTTCTCCCACTGACCGATAAACTCATCTTT.

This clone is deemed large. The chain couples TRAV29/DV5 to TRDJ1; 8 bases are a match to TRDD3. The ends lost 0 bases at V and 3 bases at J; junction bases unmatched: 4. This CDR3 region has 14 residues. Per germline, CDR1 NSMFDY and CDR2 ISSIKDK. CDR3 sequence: CAASARDTADKLIF. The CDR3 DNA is TGTGCAGCAAGCGCGCGGGATACGGCCGATAAACTCATCTTT.

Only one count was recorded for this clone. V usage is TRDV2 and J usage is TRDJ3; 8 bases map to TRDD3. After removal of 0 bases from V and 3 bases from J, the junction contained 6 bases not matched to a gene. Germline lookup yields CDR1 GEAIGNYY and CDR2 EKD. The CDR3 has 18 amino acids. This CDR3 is CACDTGGYRSWDTRQMFF. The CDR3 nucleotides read TGTGCCTGTGACACCGGGGGATATCGGAGCTGGGACACCCGACAGATGTTTTTC.

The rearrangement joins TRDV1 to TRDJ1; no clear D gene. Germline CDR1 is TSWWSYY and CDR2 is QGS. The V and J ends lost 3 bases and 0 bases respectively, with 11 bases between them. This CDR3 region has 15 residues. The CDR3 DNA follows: TGTGCTCTTGGGGACCGTAGCCCTAACACCGATAAACTCATCTTT. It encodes CALGDRSPNTDKLIF.

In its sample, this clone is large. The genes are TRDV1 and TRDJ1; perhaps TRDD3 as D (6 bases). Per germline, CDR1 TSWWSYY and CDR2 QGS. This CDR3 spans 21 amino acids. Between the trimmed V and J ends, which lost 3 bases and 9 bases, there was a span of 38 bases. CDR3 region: CALGETVRPVDTRGKGVELIF. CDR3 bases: TGTGCTCTTGGGGAGACGGTCAGGCCTGTCGATACCAGGGGGAAGGGGGTGGAACTCATCTTT.

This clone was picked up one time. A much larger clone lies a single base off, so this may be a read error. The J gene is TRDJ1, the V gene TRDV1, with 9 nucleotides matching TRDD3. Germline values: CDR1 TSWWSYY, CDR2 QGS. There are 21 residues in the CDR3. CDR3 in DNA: TGTGCTCTTGTGGAATCTCCTTGTTGCCTCTACTGGGGGAAGTACACCGATAAACTCATCTTT. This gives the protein CALVESPCCLYWGKYTDKLIF.

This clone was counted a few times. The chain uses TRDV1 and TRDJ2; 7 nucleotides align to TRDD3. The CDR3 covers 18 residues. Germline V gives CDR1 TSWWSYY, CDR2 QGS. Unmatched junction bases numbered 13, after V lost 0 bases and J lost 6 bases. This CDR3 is CALGELPTGGLGAAQLFF. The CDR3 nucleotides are TGTGCTCTTGGGGAACTGCCTACGGGGGGATTAGGGGCAGCACAACTCTTCTTT.

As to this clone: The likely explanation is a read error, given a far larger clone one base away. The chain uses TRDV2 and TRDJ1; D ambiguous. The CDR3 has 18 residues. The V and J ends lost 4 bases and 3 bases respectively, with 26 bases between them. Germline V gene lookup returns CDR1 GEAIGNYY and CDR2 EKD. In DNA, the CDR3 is TGTGCCTGTGAGGAGCTTTCTCCCTTTAAATGCGGCGCCGATAAACTCATCTTT. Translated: CACEELSPFKCGADKLIF.

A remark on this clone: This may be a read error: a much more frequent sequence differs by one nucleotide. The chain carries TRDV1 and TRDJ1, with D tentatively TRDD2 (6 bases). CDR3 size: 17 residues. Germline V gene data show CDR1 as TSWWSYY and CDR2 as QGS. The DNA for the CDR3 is TGTGCTCTTGGGGAACTCCCTTCCCATTCGTACACCGATAATCTCATCTTT. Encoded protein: CALGELPSHSYTDNLIF.

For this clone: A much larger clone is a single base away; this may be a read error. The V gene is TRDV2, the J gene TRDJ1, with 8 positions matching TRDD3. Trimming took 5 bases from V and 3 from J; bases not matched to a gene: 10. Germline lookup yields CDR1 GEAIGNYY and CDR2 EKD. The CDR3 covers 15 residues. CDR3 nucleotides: TGTGCCTGTGGCGGGGGGGATAGAGTGGCCGATAAACTCATCTTT. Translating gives CACGGGDRVADKLIF.

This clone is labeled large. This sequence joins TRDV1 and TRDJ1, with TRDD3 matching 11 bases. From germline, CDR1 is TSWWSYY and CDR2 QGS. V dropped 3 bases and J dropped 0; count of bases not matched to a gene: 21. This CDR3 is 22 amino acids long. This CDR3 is CALGEWAFPYWGIWEHTDKLIF. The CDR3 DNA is TGTGCTCTTGGGGAGTGGGCCTTCCCTTACTGGGGGATATGGGAACACACCGATAAACTCATCTTT.

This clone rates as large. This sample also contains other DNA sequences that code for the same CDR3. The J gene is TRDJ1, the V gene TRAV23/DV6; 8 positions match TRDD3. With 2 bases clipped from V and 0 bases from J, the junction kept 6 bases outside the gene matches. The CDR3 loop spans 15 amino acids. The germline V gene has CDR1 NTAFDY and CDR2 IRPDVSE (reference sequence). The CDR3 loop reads CAASSVLGDTDKLIF. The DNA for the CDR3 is TGTGCAGCAAGTTCCGTACTGGGGGACACCGATAAACTCATCTTT.

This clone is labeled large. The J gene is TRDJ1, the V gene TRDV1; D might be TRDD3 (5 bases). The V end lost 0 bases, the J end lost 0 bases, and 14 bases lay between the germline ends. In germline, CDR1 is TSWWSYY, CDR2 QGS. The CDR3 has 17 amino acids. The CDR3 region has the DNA TGTGCTCTTGGGGAACTGATGGGGAGGGGCTACACCGATAAACTCATCTTT. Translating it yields CALGELMGRGYTDKLIF.

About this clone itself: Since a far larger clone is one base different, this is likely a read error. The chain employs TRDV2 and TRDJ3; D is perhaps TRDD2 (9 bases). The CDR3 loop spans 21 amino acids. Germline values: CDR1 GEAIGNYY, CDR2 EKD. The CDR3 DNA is TGTGCCTGTGACCGCCCTTCCTACTGGGGGTTCTTCTCCTGGGGCACCCGACAGATGTTTTTC. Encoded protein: CACDRPSYWGFFSWGTRQMFF.

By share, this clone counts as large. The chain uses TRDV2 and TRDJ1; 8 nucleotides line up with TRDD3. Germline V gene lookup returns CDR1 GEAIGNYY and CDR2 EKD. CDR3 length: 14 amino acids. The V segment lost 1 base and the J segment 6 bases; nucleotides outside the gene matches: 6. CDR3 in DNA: TGTGCCTGTGACACAGGCTGGGGGAGTAATAAACTCATCTTT. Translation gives CACDTGWGSNKLIF.

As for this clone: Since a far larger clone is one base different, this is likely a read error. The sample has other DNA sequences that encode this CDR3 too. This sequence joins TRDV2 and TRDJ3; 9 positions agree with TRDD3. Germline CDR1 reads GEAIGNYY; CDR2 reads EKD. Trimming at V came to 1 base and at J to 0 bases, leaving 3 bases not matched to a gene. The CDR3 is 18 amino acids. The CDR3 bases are TGTGCCTGTGACACTGGGGATACGAGCTCCTGGGACACCCGACAGATGTTTTTC. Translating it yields CACDTGDTSSWDTRQMFF.

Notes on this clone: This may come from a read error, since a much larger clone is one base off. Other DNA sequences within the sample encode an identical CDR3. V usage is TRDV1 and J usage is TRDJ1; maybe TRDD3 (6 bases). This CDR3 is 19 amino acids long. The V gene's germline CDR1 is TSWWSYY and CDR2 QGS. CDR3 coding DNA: TGTGCCCTTGGGGAACTAGAGGGCCTACTGGGAGACGAAACCGATAAACTCATCTTT. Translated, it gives CALGELEGLLGDETDKLIF.